The T cell receptor beta chain described here comes from a study of OX40 agonist ivuxolimab in advanced cancers. Across the study: Ivuxolimab, an antibody that agonizes OX40 (CD134), was administered to the patients. Study conclusions and caveats: The antigen specificity of the peripheral T cells (those that were expanded) was not determined. Both blood CD4+ and CD8+ T cells showed clonal growth by week 6 at 0.1 to 3.0 mg/kg.

The method was immunoSEQ multiplex PCR; TCRdb's version includes in-frame clones alone and lacks a portion of them. The sample holds about 14,000 clones, 82% seen once. There are 17 residues in the CDR3. Unmatched junction bases numbered 11, after V lost 7 bases and J lost 0 bases. The germline V gene encodes CDR1 LNHDA and CDR2 SQIVND (reference sequence). This clone was seen only once. The antigen is undetermined. The sequence was collected from an adult with an advanced solid tumor such as melanoma, head and neck, liver or kidney cancer. Sample: CD4+ or CD8+ T cells sorted from blood, taken in a trial of the OX40 agonist ivuxolimab. The J gene is TRBJ1-4, the V gene TRBV19; 7 bases align to TRBD1. The CDR3 nucleotides read TGTGCCAGTACCCTAGACAGGGCCGGTGCAACTAATGAAAAACTGTTTTTT. Amino acids: CASTLDRAGATNEKLFF.